This is a list of T cell receptor beta chains from one sample in a study of identical twins. TCRdb fed the 5' RACE reads into MiXCR, producing one record per CDR3 protein. The repertoire holds 420,000 or so distinct CDR3 sequences, less than 20% seen once, with less than 15% in the top ten. Material: naive T cells sorted from blood. Every receptor here comes from a man in his forties or fifties in good health. The CDR3 runs from the conserved cysteine through the conserved F or W. The order of the fields is D gene, J gene, V gene, clone size, CDR3 protein, CDR3 DNA. D genes are given only for firm matches. Size values are once, few and many counts, or a class for expanded clones, and some rows have none.

d_call: TRBD1; j_call: TRBJ2-5; v_call: TRBV20-1; clone_size: few; cdr3_aa: CSATGTGQETQYF; cdr3_nt: TGCAGTGCCACCGGGACAGGTCAAGAGACCCAGTACTTC
d_call: NA; j_call: TRBJ2-7; v_call: TRBV12-3/TRBV12-4; clone_size: many; cdr3_aa: CASSSIRGPTAYEQYF; cdr3_nt: TGTGCCAGCAGTTCAATTCGAGGTCCGACGGCCTACGAGCAGTACTTC
d_call: TRBD2; j_call: TRBJ2-7; v_call: TRBV20-1; clone_size: many; cdr3_aa: CSAPILTSGFYEQYF; cdr3_nt: TGCAGTGCCCCCATCCTGACTAGCGGGTTTTACGAGCAGTACTTC
d_call: NA; j_call: TRBJ2-7; v_call: TRBV5-1; clone_size: NA; cdr3_aa: CASSLGFKGPYEQYF; cdr3_nt: TGCGCCAGCAGCTTGGGGTTCAAGGGGCCCTACGAGCAGTACTTC
d_call: NA; j_call: TRBJ2-3; v_call: TRBV7-2; clone_size: few; cdr3_aa: CASSLVNRQPLTDTQYF; cdr3_nt: TGTGCCAGCAGCTTAGTAAACAGGCAGCCCCTAACAGATACGCAGTATTTT
d_call: TRBD1; j_call: TRBJ1-3; v_call: TRBV11-2; clone_size: few; cdr3_aa: CASSGGTDGNTIYF; cdr3_nt: TGTGCCAGCAGCGGGGGGACAGATGGAAACACCATATATTTT
d_call: NA; j_call: TRBJ2-7; v_call: TRBV16; clone_size: many; cdr3_aa: CASSQGPNSYEQYF; cdr3_nt: TGTGCCAGCAGCCAAGGACCGAACTCCTACGAGCAGTACTTC
d_call: NA; j_call: TRBJ1-1; v_call: TRBV6-5; clone_size: few; cdr3_aa: CASSYSGWNTEAFF; cdr3_nt: TGTGCCAGCAGTTACTCGGGCTGGAACACTGAAGCTTTCTTT
d_call: NA; j_call: TRBJ1-5; v_call: TRBV4-2; clone_size: few; cdr3_aa: CASSQDLGIFNQPQHF; cdr3_nt: TGTGCCAGCAGCCAAGATCTTGGGATCTTTAATCAGCCCCAGCATTTT
d_call: NA; j_call: TRBJ2-2; v_call: TRBV7-2; clone_size: NA; cdr3_aa: CASSLSMAFPGELFF; cdr3_nt: TGTGCCAGCAGCCTCTCCATGGCTTTCCCCGGGGAGCTGTTTTTT
d_call: NA; j_call: TRBJ2-5; v_call: TRBV6-2/TRBV6-3; clone_size: few; cdr3_aa: CASMGQETQYF; cdr3_nt: TGTGCCAGCATGGGCCAAGAGACCCAGTACTTC
d_call: NA; j_call: TRBJ1-2; v_call: TRBV6-5; clone_size: NA; cdr3_aa: CASSYGGSANYGYTF; cdr3_nt: TGTGCCAGCAGTTACGGGGGAAGTGCTAACTATGGCTACACCTTC
d_call: TRBD1; j_call: TRBJ1-2; v_call: TRBV15; clone_size: few; cdr3_aa: CATSSRTGGDYGYTF; cdr3_nt: TGTGCCACCAGCAGTAGGACAGGGGGCGACTATGGCTACACCTTC
d_call: NA; j_call: TRBJ2-2; v_call: TRBV27; clone_size: NA; cdr3_aa: CASGQGLTGELFF; cdr3_nt: TGTGCCAGCGGTCAGGGTCTCACCGGGGAGCTGTTTTTT
d_call: TRBD1; j_call: TRBJ2-7; v_call: TRBV6-2/TRBV6-3; clone_size: NA; cdr3_aa: CASSYVDRGPYEQYF; cdr3_nt: TGTGCCAGCAGTTACGTTGACAGGGGGCCCTACGAGCAGTACTTC
d_call: TRBD2; j_call: TRBJ2-2; v_call: TRBV24-1; clone_size: many; cdr3_aa: CATSVSGLAENTGELFF; cdr3_nt: TGTGCCACCAGTGTTAGTGGACTAGCGGAAAACACCGGGGAGCTGTTTTTT
d_call: NA; j_call: TRBJ2-7; v_call: TRBV21-1; clone_size: NA; cdr3_aa: CASSKELRGTGLGEQYF; cdr3_nt: TGTGCCAGCAGCAAAGAGCTTAGAGGGACAGGCTTGGGCGAGCAGTACTTC
d_call: TRBD2; j_call: TRBJ2-3; v_call: TRBV5-1; clone_size: NA; cdr3_aa: CASSLERTSGGGDTQYF; cdr3_nt: TGCGCCAGCAGCTTGGAAAGGACTAGCGGGGGAGGAGATACGCAGTATTTT
d_call: NA; j_call: TRBJ2-7; v_call: TRBV24-1; clone_size: many; cdr3_aa: CATSYGAEQYF; cdr3_nt: TGTGCCACCAGTTACGGGGCCGAGCAGTACTTC
d_call: NA; j_call: TRBJ2-7; v_call: TRBV29-1; clone_size: few; cdr3_aa: CSVRGQENYEQYF; cdr3_nt: TGCAGCGTTCGGGGGCAAGAAAACTACGAGCAGTACTTC
d_call: NA; j_call: TRBJ2-2; v_call: TRBV6-2/TRBV6-3; clone_size: few; cdr3_aa: CASSADKNTGELFF; cdr3_nt: TGTGCCAGCAGCGCGGACAAGAACACCGGGGAGCTGTTTTTT
d_call: NA; j_call: TRBJ2-2; v_call: TRBV27; clone_size: many; cdr3_aa: CASSLSVPGTSTGELFF; cdr3_nt: TGTGCCAGCAGTTTATCGGTGCCTGGGACTTCTACCGGGGAGCTGTTTTTT
d_call: TRBD1; j_call: TRBJ1-1; v_call: TRBV6-1; clone_size: NA; cdr3_aa: CASTTGQQNTEAFF; cdr3_nt: TGTGCCAGCACTACGGGACAGCAGAACACTGAAGCTTTCTTT
d_call: TRBD1; j_call: TRBJ2-2; v_call: TRBV12-3/TRBV12-4; clone_size: many; cdr3_aa: CASSPDRGRLGELFF; cdr3_nt: TGTGCCAGCAGTCCTGACAGGGGGCGTTTAGGGGAGCTGTTTTTT
d_call: TRBD2; j_call: TRBJ2-5; v_call: TRBV5-1; clone_size: few; cdr3_aa: CASSLGLAVQETQYF; cdr3_nt: TGCGCCAGCAGCTTGGGACTAGCGGTGCAAGAGACCCAGTACTTC
d_call: NA; j_call: TRBJ2-5; v_call: TRBV4-1; clone_size: NA; cdr3_aa: CASSQEGAETQYF; cdr3_nt: TGCGCCAGCAGCCAAGAGGGGGCAGAGACCCAGTACTTC
d_call: NA; j_call: TRBJ2-1; v_call: TRBV12-3/TRBV12-4; clone_size: few; cdr3_aa: CASKVEHSSYNEQFF; cdr3_nt: TGTGCCAGCAAGGTTGAGCACAGCTCCTACAATGAGCAGTTCTTC
d_call: TRBD2; j_call: TRBJ2-7; v_call: TRBV10-3; clone_size: NA; cdr3_aa: CAISESYSGGIYEQYF; cdr3_nt: TGTGCCATCAGTGAGTCCTATAGCGGGGGAATTTACGAGCAGTACTTC